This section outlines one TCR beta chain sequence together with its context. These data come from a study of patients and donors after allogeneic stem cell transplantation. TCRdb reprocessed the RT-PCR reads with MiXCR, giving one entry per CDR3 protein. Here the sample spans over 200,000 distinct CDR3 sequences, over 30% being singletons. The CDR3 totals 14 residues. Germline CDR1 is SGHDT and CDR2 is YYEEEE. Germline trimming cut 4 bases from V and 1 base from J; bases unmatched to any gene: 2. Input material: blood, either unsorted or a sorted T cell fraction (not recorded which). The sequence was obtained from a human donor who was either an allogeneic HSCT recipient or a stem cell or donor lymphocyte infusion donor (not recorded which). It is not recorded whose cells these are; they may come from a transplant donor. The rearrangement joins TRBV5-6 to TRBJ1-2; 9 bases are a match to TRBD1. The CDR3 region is CASSTGGINYGYTF. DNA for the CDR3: TGTGCCAGCAGCACAGGGGGCATTAACTATGGCTACACCTTC.